The 18 T cell receptor beta chains below come from one sample, sequenced in a study of T cells after yellow fever vaccination. MiXCR was run by TCRdb on the 5' RACE reads, yielding one entry per CDR3 protein. The table includes hundreds of thousands of distinct CDR3 sequences, about 12% detected once. The material was PBMCs, obtained on the day of the yellow fever booster vaccination. The receptors come from a man aged 25-45 years who received the YFV17D yellow fever vaccine.

V is TRBV5-4 and J is TRBJ2-5; no firm D call. Germline V gene lookup returns CDR1 SGHNT and CDR2 YYREEE (reference sequence). V was pared by 4 bases and J by 9 bases, with 13 bases between. This CDR3 contains 12 residues. The CDR3 sequence is CASSADGKAQYF. In nucleotides, the CDR3 is TGTGCCAGCAGCGCGGACGGCAAGGCCCAGTACTTC.

The sample holds many counts of this clonotype. The V and J genes are TRBV12-3 or TRBV12-4 and TRBJ2-2; the match to TRBD1 covers 7 bases. Unmatched junction bases numbered 9, after V lost 8 bases and J lost 0 bases. CDR3 length: 16 amino acids. In nucleotides, the CDR3 is TGTGCCAGCGCTAAAAACAGGGGTGCGAACACCGGGGAGCTGTTTTTT. Translated, it gives CASAKNRGANTGELFF.

This chain joins TRBV12-3 or TRBV12-4 and TRBJ2-4; D call uncertain. Trimming stripped 5 bases from V and 2 bases from J, with 7 bases between. This CDR3 is built from 13 residues. In DNA form, the CDR3 reads TGTGCCAGCAGTAATAATCCCAAAAACATTCAGTACTTC. Translated, it gives CASSNNPKNIQYF.

This clonotype was detected a few times. The V call is TRBV18, the J call TRBJ1-4, with D uncertain. This CDR3 contains 13 residues. The ends were cut back, 3 bases at V and 3 bases at J, with 5 bases in the middle. Germline lookup yields CDR1 KGHSH and CDR2 LQKENI. As DNA, the CDR3 is TGTGCCAGCTCACCCAGCCCTAATGAAAAACTGTTTTTT. Amino acid sequence: CASSPSPNEKLFF.

Here the CDR3 DNA reads TGCAGCGTTGAAGGGACAGGGGGTTTCCATGAGCAGTTCTTC. Its protein product is CSVEGTGGFHEQFF. This chain links TRBV29-1 with TRBJ2-1; TRBD1 matches 10 bases. Germline CDR1 SQVTM, CDR2 ANQGSEA. The J segment lost 8 bases and the V segment lost 1 base, leaving 5 bases of the junction unmatched. The CDR3 has 14 amino acids.

This clonotype has at least ten counts. The chain has TRBV6-4 and TRBJ2-1; 10 bases fit TRBD2. Germline V CDR1 and CDR2: MRHNA, SNTAGT. CDR3 length: 14 residues. V shed 3 bases, J shed 8 bases, and the junction held 4 bases outside the gene matches. The CDR3 DNA reads TGTGCCAGCAGTGAAGCGGGAGGGCCAGATGAGCAGTTCTTC. It translates to CASSEAGGPDEQFF.

This clonotype was observed at least ten times. CDR3 DNA sequence: TGCGCCAGCAGCTTGGACGAAGCGAGCTACAATGAGCAGTTCTTC. It codes for CASSLDEASYNEQFF. V gene TRBV5-1 combines with J gene TRBJ2-1; D is unresolved. Trimming took 0 bases from V and 3 from J, leaving 10 bases between them. The CDR3 is 15 amino acids. Germline V gene sequence: CDR1 SGHRS, CDR2 YFSETQ.

CDR3 nucleotides: TGCGCCAGCAGCTTGGCAGGGGCCAGTGGCTACACCTTC. As protein: CASSLAGASGYTF. This sequence joins TRBV5-1 and TRBJ1-2; TRBD1 is a possible D gene (6 bases). The CDR3 runs to 13 residues. The germline V gene has CDR1 SGHRS and CDR2 YFSETQ. The V end lost 0 bases, the J end lost 7 bases, and 10 bases lay between the germline ends. Full variable domain (outside the CDR3, taken from reference TRBV5-1 and TRBJ1-2): KAGVTQTPRYLIKTRGQQVTLSCSPISGHRSVSWYQQTPGQGLQFLFEYFSETQRNKGNFPGRFSGRQFSNSRSEMNVSTLELGDSALYLCASSLAGASGYTFGSGTRLTVV.

In this sample, this clonotype turned up a few times. The V call is TRBV5-4, the J call TRBJ2-7, with D maybe TRBD2 (5 bases). The germline V gene encodes CDR1 SGHNT and CDR2 YYREEE (reference sequence). Trimming left V 1 base short and J 0 bases short, with 20 bases between. CDR3 length equals 18 residues. CDR3 region: CASSLSFSASPSSYEQYF. CDR3 nucleotide sequence: TGTGCCAGCAGCTTGAGTTTTAGCGCGAGCCCCAGCTCCTACGAGCAGTACTTC.

The V gene is TRBV28, the J gene TRBJ2-7, with D possibly matching TRBD2 (6 bases). The CDR3 covers 16 residues. Germline values: CDR1 MDHEN, CDR2 SYDVKM. Between the trimmed V and J ends, which lost 3 bases and 4 bases, there was a span of 19 bases. The CDR3 region is CASSFLIFGGKYEQYF. For the CDR3, the DNA is TGTGCCAGCAGTTTCTTGATTTTTGGAGGGAAATACGAGCAGTACTTC.

This clonotype was seen only a few times. The gene calls are TRBV3-1 and TRBJ1-1; D uncertain. This CDR3 is 17 amino acids long. Between the trimmed V and J ends, which lost 0 bases and 0 bases, there was a span of 14 bases. From germline, CDR1 is LGHDT and CDR2 YNNKEL (reference sequence). CDR3 bases: TGTGCCAGCAGCCAAGACGCAACATACAGAATGAACACTGAAGCTTTCTTT. As protein: CASSQDATYRMNTEAFF.

This clonotype was picked up a small number of times. The J gene is TRBJ2-1, the V gene TRBV25-1; maybe TRBD2 (6 bases). The CDR3 runs 16 residues. CDR1 is MGHDK and CDR2 is SYGVNS in the germline V gene. With 1 base removed from V and 0 bases from J, the gap between germline ends came to 10 bases. CDR3: CASSEWVGLSYNEQFF. The CDR3 region has the DNA TGTGCCAGCAGTGAATGGGTGGGACTCTCCTACAATGAGCAGTTCTTC.

This clonotype was found a few times. The V gene is TRBV9, the J gene TRBJ2-3; D is undetermined. Germline assignment: CDR1 SGDLS and CDR2 YYNGEE. Trimming pared 4 bases from V and 3 bases from J, leaving 18 bases between. The CDR3 extends over 16 amino acids. The DNA of the CDR3 is TGTGCCAGCAGCACCCGGCCGAACCGAGGAACAGATACGCAGTATTTT. Protein: CASSTRPNRGTDTQYF.

This clonotype was picked up a small number of times. This CDR3 reads CASRALAGGFNEQFF. DNA for the CDR3: TGTGCCAGCAGGGCCCTAGCGGGAGGGTTCAATGAGCAGTTCTTC. The chain has TRBV12-3 or TRBV12-4 and TRBJ2-1; TRBD2 matches at 12 bases. This CDR3 region has 15 residues. Trimming took 6 bases from V and 6 from J; bases not matched to a gene: 6.

Only a few counts were recorded for this clonotype. The chain couples TRBV4-2 to TRBJ2-7; D is unresolved. The CDR3 is 14 amino acids. V was shortened by 0 bases and J by 9 bases, with 15 bases between the two germline ends. In germline, CDR1 is LGHNA, CDR2 YNFKEQ. The CDR3 nucleotides read TGTGCCAGCAGCCAAGATTTGGGCTTCTTAGGGCAGTACTTC. Protein product: CASSQDLGFLGQYF.

This clonotype has just a few counts. The V call is TRBV30, the J call TRBJ2-7; D ambiguous. The CDR3 runs 11 residues. CDR1 is GTSNPN, CDR2 SVGIG, per germline (reference sequence). The V end was cut by 5 bases, the J end by 1 base, with 6 bases between. CDR3 nucleotides: TGTGCCTGGGGACGGTCCTACGAGCAGTACTTC. Translation gives CAWGRSYEQYF.

At least ten counts were recorded for this clonotype. This rearrangement joins TRBV7-2 to TRBJ2-5; no reliable D call. V was cut by 2 bases and J by 5 bases, with 15 bases left in between. CDR3 size: 15 residues. Germline V CDR1 and CDR2: SGHTA, FQGNSA. CDR3 loop: CASSLYTLSGETQYF. The DNA of the CDR3 is TGTGCCAGCAGCTTATATACGCTAAGTGGGGAGACCCAGTACTTC.

This clonotype was counted only a few times. The J gene is TRBJ2-1, the V gene TRBV18; tentative D call: TRBD1 (6 bases). Per the germline V gene, CDR1 is KGHSH and CDR2 is LQKENI. V lost 6 bases, J lost 5 bases, and 14 bases lay in between. CDR3 size: 14 residues. In nucleotides, the CDR3 is TGTGCCAGCTCCCCTCGGGCAGGGGACAATGAGCAGTTCTTC. Its protein is CASSPRAGDNEQFF.